The clone carrying this TCR beta chain was counted many times. No antigen is known for it. This specimen belongs to a study of T cells in Graves' hyperthyroidism and ophthalmopathy. Study-wide results and limits: A model of 13 V-J pairs discriminated ophthalmopathy from stable hyperthyroidism. Ophthalmopathy onset followed model prediction by a median around 6.9 months.

Using RNA transcripts as the source, TCR beta CDR3 regions were amplified. The TCR CDR3 first-round RT-PCR relied on the HTBI primer set. TCRdb analysed the multiplex PCR reads with MiXCR anew, one entry per CDR3 protein. The profile shows a few hundred thousand distinct CDR3 sequences, roughly 14% of them singletons. The V and J ends lost 1 base and 4 bases, in that order; junction bases with no gene match: 7. The CDR3 covers 17 residues. The germline CDR1 and CDR2 sequences are KGHDR and SFDVKD. The chain recombines TRBV24-1 with TRBJ2-1, with 9 positions matching TRBD1. The receptor was derived from a woman aged 18 to 35 with Graves' hyperthyroidism. Source material: blood. For the CDR3, the DNA is TGTGCCACCAGTGATTTACAGACAGGGGGAGCTTACAATGAGCAGTTCTTC. Translating it yields CATSDLQTGGAYNEQFF.